The table lists the clone carrying this TCR beta chain with many counts. The data originate from a study of regulatory T cells in long-lasting Graves disease. Libraries of TCR beta came from iRepertoire HTBI primers plus Arm-PCR of CDR3 regions. TCRdb re-called the multiplex PCR reads through MiXCR, storing one row per CDR3 protein. The sample includes 400,000 to 450,000 distinct CDR3 sequences, roughly a quarter of them seen just once. Indicated time point: persistent/refractory GD, antithyroid drugs over 5 years with positive TRAb. PBMC-extracted RNA yielded the TCR library. The specimen was peripheral blood mononuclear cells (PBMCs), collected when the disease was refractory, from a patient treated with antithyroid drugs. This clonotype was obtained from a female donor with Graves disease.

The CDR3 protein is CASSYPGQGISNVLTF. As DNA, the CDR3 is TGTGCCAGCAGCTACCCGGGACAGGGAATTTCCAACGTCCTGACTTTC. The rearrangement links TRBV7-8 to TRBJ2-6; TRBD1 matches at 9 bases. CDR1 and CDR2 (germline): SGHVS, FQNEAQ. J was trimmed by 8 bases and V by 4 bases; bases with no gene match: 9. The CDR3 is 16 amino acids.